The sequence of this T cell receptor (beta chain) was determined in a study of shared clonotypes between healthy human individuals. This clone was found once. As processed by the authors: ImmunoSEQ output lacked quality scores and full-length reads, limiting matched filtering. Profiled with immunoSEQ multiplex PCR; TCRdb holds only in-frame clones, not every one. D and trimming come from the DNA, and the V and J calls and clone size come from that table. The repertoire consists of roughly 330,000 clones, with approximately 74% occurring once and the leading ten covering around 10%. The CDR3 consists of 14 residues. V was clipped by 2 bases and J by 7 bases; unmatched bases: 5. Germline V gene sequence: CDR1 MGHDK, CDR2 SYGVNS.

The TCR was taken from a man aged 25-45 years in good health. The gene calls are TRBV25-1 and TRBJ2-7; the match to TRBD1 covers 10 bases. The sequencing sample was made of memory CD4+ T cells sorted from blood. Subset noted: CD45RA-negative fraction. The CDR3 region is CASSERDRGREQYF. In nucleotides, the CDR3 is TGTGCCAGCAGTGAAAGGGACAGGGGACGGGAGCAGTACTTC.